Listed below are T cell receptor beta chains from one sample, sequenced in a study of cytomegalovirus exposure and HLA in healthy donors. Libraries were prepared by immunoSEQ multiplex PCR; TCRdb keeps only in-frame clonotypes and omits some of them. This table holds fewer than 60,000 clones, 80% to 90% found once. Sequenced material: PBMCs. These receptors were taken from a woman between 18 and 30 years old in good health and CMV-seronegative. The CDR3 runs from the conserved cysteine through the conserved F or W. The D gene is left open where the match is weak. Size is omitted from some rows. Given values are once, few, many or a class for expanded clones.

>TRBV23-1|TRBD1|-|TRBJ1-5
CASSGGRDRGKPQHF
TGCGCCAGCAGTGGAGGGCGGGACAGGGGAAAGCCCCAGCATTTT
>TRBV6-5|-|-|TRBJ2-5
CASSRTYRETQYF
TGTGCCAGCAGCCGAACGTACCGGGAGACCCAGTACTTC
>TRBV9|TRBD1|-|TRBJ2-7
CASSASRDSLSYEQYF
TGTGCCAGCAGCGCGAGCCGGGACAGTCTGTCCTACGAGCAGTACTTC
>TRBV6-1|TRBD1|-|TRBJ1-5
CASSGTYRTGGGSNQPQHF
TGTGCCAGCAGTGGCACGTACCGGACAGGGGGGGGTAGCAATCAGCCCCAGCATTTT
>TRBV7-9|TRBD1|-|TRBJ1-1
CASSPQGGTEAFF
TGTGCCAGCAGCCCTCAGGGGGGCACTGAAGCTTTCTTT
>TRBV30|-|few|TRBJ1-1
CAWSTWGRNTEAFF
TGTGCCTGGAGTACGTGGGGCAGGAACACTGAAGCTTTCTTT
>TRBV10-3|TRBD1|-|TRBJ1-3
CATRDRGSSSGNTIYF
TGTGCCACCCGGGACAGGGGGTCGAGCTCTGGAAACACCATATATTTT
>TRBV5-4|TRBD2|-|TRBJ2-3
CASSPISGDTDTQYF
TGTGCCAGCAGCCCGATTAGCGGGGATACAGATACGCAGTATTTT
>TRBV5-4|TRBD1|once|TRBJ2-3
CASSQQGTDTQYF
TGTGCCAGCAGCCAACAGGGGACAGATACGCAGTATTTT
>TRBV7-6|-|-|TRBJ1-6
CASSVGRGDLGSPLHF
TGTGCCAGCAGCGTGGGCAGGGGCGACCTGGGTTCACCCCTCCACTTT
>TRBV30|-|once|TRBJ1-1
CAWSRSLNTEAFF
TGTGCCTGGAGTAGGAGCTTGAACACTGAAGCTTTCTTT
>TRBV5-8|TRBD1|-|TRBJ2-4
CASSHATGSKNIQYF
TGTGCCAGCAGCCACGCGACAGGGTCCAAAAACATTCAGTACTTC
>TRBV5-1|TRBD1|-|TRBJ2-1
CASSLGTGGNNEQFF
TGCGCCAGCAGCTTGGGGACAGGGGGGAACAATGAGCAGTTCTTC
>TRBV9|-|-|TRBJ2-1
CASSKNNEQFF
TGTGCCAGCAGTAAAAACAATGAGCAGTTCTTC
>TRBV5-1|TRBD1|-|TRBJ1-3
CASSLSRGSNTIYF
TGCGCCAGCAGCTTGTCCAGGGGGTCAAACACCATATATTTT
>TRBV2|-|-|TRBJ2-7
CASKLGTFYEQYF
TGTGCCAGCAAGCTTGGGACTTTTTACGAGCAGTACTTC
>TRBV6-1|TRBD1|-|TRBJ2-1
CASSADRGNNEQFF
TGTGCCAGCAGTGCGGACAGGGGGAACAATGAGCAGTTCTTC
>TRBV7-9|TRBD2|-|TRBJ2-1
CASSLGLAGVQVEQFF
TGTGCCAGCAGCTTAGGGCTAGCGGGAGTACAGGTTGAGCAGTTCTTC
>TRBV9|TRBD2|-|TRBJ2-3
CASSATSGGPDTQYF
TGTGCCAGCAGCGCGACTAGCGGGGGACCAGATACGCAGTATTTT
>TRBV27|TRBD1|-|TRBJ1-5
CASSADRGLNNQPQHF
TGTGCCAGCAGTGCGGACAGGGGGCTTAACAATCAGCCCCAGCATTTT
>TRBV11-2|-|-|TRBJ2-1
CASSGTSGSYNEQFF
TGTGCCAGCAGCGGAACTAGTGGGTCCTACAATGAGCAGTTCTTC
>TRBV11-2|TRBD2|-|TRBJ2-5
CASSLDLGSGGETQYF
TGTGCCAGCAGCTTAGATCTGGGTAGCGGGGGTGAGACCCAGTACTTC
>TRBV19|-|many|TRBJ1-4
CASRFAQAEKLFF
TGTGCCAGTAGATTCGCCCAAGCTGAAAAACTGTTTTTT
>TRBV18|-|-|TRBJ2-1
CASSPQGNEQFF
TGTGCCAGCTCTCCCCAGGGCAATGAGCAGTTCTTC
>TRBV5-6|TRBD1|once|TRBJ2-3
CASSSGTGSTDTQYF
TGTGCCAGCAGCTCCGGGACAGGAAGCACAGATACGCAGTATTTT
>TRBV28|TRBD2|-|TRBJ2-1
CASSSSGSSYNEQFF
TGTGCCAGCAGTTCGAGCGGGAGCTCCTACAATGAGCAGTTCTTC
>TRBV7-8|-|-|TRBJ2-3
CASRPSRTADTQYF
TGTGCCAGCAGGCCTAGCCGGACTGCGGATACGCAGTATTTT
>TRBV11-2|-|-|TRBJ2-3
CASSHQATQYF
TGTGCCAGCAGCCATCAGGCAACGCAGTATTTT
>TRBV7-9|TRBD1|-|TRBJ1-4
CASSLIRGPEKLFF
TGTGCCAGCAGCTTAATCAGGGGGCCTGAAAAACTGTTTTTT
>TRBV19|-|-|TRBJ1-3
CASTTDYSGNTIYF
TGTGCCAGTACTACTGACTACTCTGGAAACACCATATATTTT
>TRBV27|-|-|TRBJ2-2
CASTLLNTGELFF
TGTGCCAGCACACTCCTCAACACCGGGGAGCTGTTTTTT
>TRBV5-6|-|-|TRBJ2-7
CASSWGTHTYEQYF
TGTGCCAGCAGCTGGGGGACACATACCTACGAGCAGTACTTC
>TRBV28|-|-|TRBJ1-2
CASSSRRDYGYTF
TGTGCCAGCAGTTCGAGGAGAGATTATGGCTACACCTTC
>TRBV27|-|many|TRBJ2-5
CASSILQETQYF
TGTGCCAGCAGTATCCTCCAGGAGACCCAGTACTTC
>TRBV5-1|-|-|TRBJ2-7
CASSLDGLYEQYF
TGCGCCAGCAGCTTGGACGGTCTCTACGAGCAGTACTTC
>TRBV6-1|-|-|TRBJ2-2
CASSVRTENTGELFF
TGTGCCAGCAGTGTCCGGACAGAGAACACCGGGGAGCTGTTTTTT
>TRBV7-3|-|-|TRBJ2-6
CASTGSLGANVLTF
TGTGCCAGCACAGGGTCTCTGGGGGCCAACGTCCTGACTTTC
>TRBV21-1|-|-|TRBJ2-3
CASSNTKAGAGVDTQYF
TGTGCCAGCAGCAATACGAAAGCGGGGGCGGGGGTAGATACGCAGTATTTT
>TRBV10-2|-|-|TRBJ2-7
CASSHSTGWEQYF
TGCGCCAGCAGTCATTCGACAGGCTGGGAGCAGTACTTC
>TRBV18|-|-|TRBJ1-2
CASSRFQDNYGYTF
TGTGCCAGCTCACGATTCCAGGATAACTATGGCTACACCTTC
>TRBV7-2|TRBD2|-|TRBJ2-7
CASSLTSGSFDEQYF
TGTGCCAGCAGCCTAACTAGCGGGAGCTTCGACGAGCAGTACTTC
>TRBV14|-|-|TRBJ2-2
CASSQGRYTGELFF
TGTGCCAGCAGCCAAGGGAGATACACCGGGGAGCTGTTTTTT
>TRBV4-1|TRBD2|-|TRBJ2-3
CASSYASGAADTQYF
TGCGCCAGCAGCTATGCTAGCGGGGCCGCAGATACGCAGTATTTT
>TRBV6-5|TRBD1|-|TRBJ2-7
CASRKTGASSYEQYF
TGTGCCAGCAGGAAGACAGGGGCTAGCTCCTACGAGCAGTACTTC
>TRBV28|-|-|TRBJ1-5
CASSVLGGNSNQPQHF
TGTGCCAGCAGCGTCCTCGGGGGTAATAGCAATCAGCCCCAGCATTTT
>TRBV27|-|-|TRBJ2-1
CASRNPLSGSSYNEQFF
TGTGCCAGCAGAAACCCCCTGTCCGGGAGCTCCTACAATGAGCAGTTCTTC
>TRBV6-1|TRBD1|once|TRBJ2-7
CASIRPGTASYEQYF
TGTGCCAGCATTCGCCCCGGGACAGCCTCCTACGAGCAGTACTTC
>TRBV5-1|TRBD2|-|TRBJ2-3
CASSLTSAADTQYF
TGCGCCAGCAGCTTGACTAGCGCTGCAGATACGCAGTATTTT
>TRBV6-5|-|-|TRBJ2-4
CASSYLAGGAKNIQYF
TGTGCCAGCAGTTACCTAGCCGGAGGGGCCAAAAACATTCAGTACTTC
>TRBV4-2|-|-|TRBJ2-1
CASGPAGSGYNEQFF
TGTGCCAGCGGTCCGGCGGGAAGCGGGTACAATGAGCAGTTCTTC
>TRBV7-2|-|few|TRBJ1-5
CASSLHNQPQHF
TGTGCCAGCAGCTTACACAATCAGCCCCAGCATTTT
>TRBV11-2|TRBD1|once|TRBJ2-1
CASSPGQGGNEQFF
TGTGCCAGCAGCCCGGGACAGGGGGGCAATGAGCAGTTCTTC